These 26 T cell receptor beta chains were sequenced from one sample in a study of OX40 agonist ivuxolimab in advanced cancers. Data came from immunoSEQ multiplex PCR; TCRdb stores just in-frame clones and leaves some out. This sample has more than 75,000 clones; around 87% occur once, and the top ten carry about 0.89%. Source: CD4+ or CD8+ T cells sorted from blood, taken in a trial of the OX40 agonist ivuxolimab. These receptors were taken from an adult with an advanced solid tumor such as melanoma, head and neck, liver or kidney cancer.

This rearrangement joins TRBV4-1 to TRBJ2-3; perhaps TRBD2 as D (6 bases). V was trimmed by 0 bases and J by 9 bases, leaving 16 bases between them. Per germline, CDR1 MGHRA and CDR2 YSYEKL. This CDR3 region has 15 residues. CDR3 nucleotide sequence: TGCGCCAGCAGCCAAGATAGGAACTCCGCGGGGACGCAGTATTTT. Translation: CASSQDRNSAGTQYF.

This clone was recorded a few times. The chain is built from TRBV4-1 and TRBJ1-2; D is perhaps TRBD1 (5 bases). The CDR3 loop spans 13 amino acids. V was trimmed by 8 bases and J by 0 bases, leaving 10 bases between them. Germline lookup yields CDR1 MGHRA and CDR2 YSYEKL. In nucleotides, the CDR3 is TGCGCCAGCCTGGGGGGGTCTAACTATGGCTACACCTTC. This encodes CASLGGSNYGYTF.

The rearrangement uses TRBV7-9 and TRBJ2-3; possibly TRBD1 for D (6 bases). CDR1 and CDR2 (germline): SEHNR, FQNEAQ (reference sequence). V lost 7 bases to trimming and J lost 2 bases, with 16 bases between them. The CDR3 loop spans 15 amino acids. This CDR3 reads CASTLDRIYTDTQYF. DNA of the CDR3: TGTGCCAGCACCCTAGACAGGATCTACACAGATACGCAGTATTTT.

CDR3 in amino acids: CASSKVGGPKSYSNQPQHF. CDR3 DNA: TGTGCCAGCAGCAAAGTTGGGGGCCCGAAATCCTATAGCAATCAGCCCCAGCATTTT. This chain connects TRBV21-1 to TRBJ1-5; the table's D call of TRBD1 was not tested on the DNA. TRBV21-1 is shown as a pseudogene. The CDR3 covers 19 residues.

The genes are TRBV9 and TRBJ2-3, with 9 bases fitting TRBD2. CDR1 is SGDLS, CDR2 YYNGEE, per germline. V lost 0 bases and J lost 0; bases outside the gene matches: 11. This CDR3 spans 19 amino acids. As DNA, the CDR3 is TGTGCCAGCAGCGTAGGAAGGCTAGCGGGATCCCTAAGCACAGATACGCAGTATTTT. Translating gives CASSVGRLAGSLSTDTQYF. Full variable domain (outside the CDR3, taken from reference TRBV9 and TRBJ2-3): DSGVTQTPKHLITATGQRVTLRCSPRSGDLSVYWYQQSLDQGLQFLIQYYNGEERAKGNILERFSAQQFPDLHSELNLSSLELGDSALYFCASSVGRLAGSLSTDTQYFGPGTRLTVL.

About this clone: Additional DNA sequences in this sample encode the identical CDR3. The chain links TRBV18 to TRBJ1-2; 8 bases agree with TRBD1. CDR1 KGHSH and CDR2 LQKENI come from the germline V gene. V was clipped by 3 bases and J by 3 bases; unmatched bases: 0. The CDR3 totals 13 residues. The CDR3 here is CASSPDRDYGYTF. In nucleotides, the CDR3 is TGTGCCAGCTCACCGGACAGGGACTATGGCTACACCTTC.

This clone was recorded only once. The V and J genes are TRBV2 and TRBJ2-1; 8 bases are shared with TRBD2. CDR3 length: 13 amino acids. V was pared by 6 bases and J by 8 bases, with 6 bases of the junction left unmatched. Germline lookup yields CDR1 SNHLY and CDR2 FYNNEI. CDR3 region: CASSKRGRDEQFF. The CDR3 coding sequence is TGTGCCAGCAGCAAGCGGGGGCGCGATGAGCAGTTCTTC. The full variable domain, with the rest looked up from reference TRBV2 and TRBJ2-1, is EPEVTQTPSHQVTQMGQEVILRCVPISNHLYFYWYRQILGQKVEFLVSFYNNEISEKSEIFDDQFSVERPDGSNFTLKIRSTKLEDSAMYFCASSKRGRDEQFFGPGTRLTVL.

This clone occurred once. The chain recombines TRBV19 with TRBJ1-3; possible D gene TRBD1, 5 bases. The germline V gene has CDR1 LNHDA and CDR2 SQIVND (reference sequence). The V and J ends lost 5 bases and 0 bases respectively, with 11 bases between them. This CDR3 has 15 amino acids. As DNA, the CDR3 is TGTGCCAGTAGTGCCGACAGAGTCTCTGGAAACACCATATATTTT. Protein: CASSADRVSGNTIYF.

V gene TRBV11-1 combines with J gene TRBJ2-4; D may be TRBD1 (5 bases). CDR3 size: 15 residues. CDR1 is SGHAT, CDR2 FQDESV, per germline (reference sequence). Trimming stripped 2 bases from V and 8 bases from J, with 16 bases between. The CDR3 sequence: CASSLFDSSVDIQYF. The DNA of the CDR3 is TGTGCCAGCAGCTTATTCGACAGCTCCGTGGACATTCAGTACTTC.

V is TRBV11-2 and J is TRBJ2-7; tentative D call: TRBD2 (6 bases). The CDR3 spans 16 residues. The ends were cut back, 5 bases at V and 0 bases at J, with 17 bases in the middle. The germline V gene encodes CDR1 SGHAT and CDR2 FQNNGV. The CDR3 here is CASSGQTSMPSYEQYF. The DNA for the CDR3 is TGTGCCAGCAGCGGTCAGACTAGTATGCCCTCCTACGAGCAGTACTTC.

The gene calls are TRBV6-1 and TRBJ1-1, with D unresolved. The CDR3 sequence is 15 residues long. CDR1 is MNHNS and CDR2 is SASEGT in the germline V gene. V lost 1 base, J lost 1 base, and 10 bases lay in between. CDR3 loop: CASSEGSSGNTEAFF. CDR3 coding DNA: TGTGCCAGCAGTGAAGGATCTTCCGGGAACACTGAAGCTTTCTTT.

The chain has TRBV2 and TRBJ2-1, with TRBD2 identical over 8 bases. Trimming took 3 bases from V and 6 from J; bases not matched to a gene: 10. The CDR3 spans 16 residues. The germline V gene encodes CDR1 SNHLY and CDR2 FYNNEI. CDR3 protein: CASSDNRAGVSNEQFF. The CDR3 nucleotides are TGTGCCAGCAGTGATAATCGAGCGGGAGTCTCCAATGAGCAGTTCTTC.

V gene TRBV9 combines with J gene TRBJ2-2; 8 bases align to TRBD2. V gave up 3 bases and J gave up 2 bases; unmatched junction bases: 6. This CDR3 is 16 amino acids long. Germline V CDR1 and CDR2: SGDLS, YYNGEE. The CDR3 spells CASSALSGSNTGELFF. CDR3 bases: TGTGCCAGCAGCGCGCTAAGCGGGAGTAACACCGGGGAGCTGTTTTTT.

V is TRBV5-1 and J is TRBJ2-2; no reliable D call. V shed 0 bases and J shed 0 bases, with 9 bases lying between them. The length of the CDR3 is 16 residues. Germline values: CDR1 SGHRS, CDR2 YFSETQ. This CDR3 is CASSLGRNTNTGELFF. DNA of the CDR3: TGCGCCAGCAGCTTGGGACGGAATACGAACACCGGGGAGCTGTTTTTT.

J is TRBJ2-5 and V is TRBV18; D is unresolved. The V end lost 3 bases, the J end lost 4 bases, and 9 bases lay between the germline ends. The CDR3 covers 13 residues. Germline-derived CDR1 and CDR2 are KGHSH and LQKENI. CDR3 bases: TGTGCCAGCTCACCCGGACGGCCAGAGACCCAGTACTTC. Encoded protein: CASSPGRPETQYF.

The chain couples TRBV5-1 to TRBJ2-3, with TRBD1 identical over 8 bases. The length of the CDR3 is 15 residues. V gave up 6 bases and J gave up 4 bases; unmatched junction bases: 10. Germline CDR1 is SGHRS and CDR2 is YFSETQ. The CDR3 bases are TGCGCCAGCAACGGCCGCGGACAGGGTGCAGATACGCAGTATTTT. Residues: CASNGRGQGADTQYF.

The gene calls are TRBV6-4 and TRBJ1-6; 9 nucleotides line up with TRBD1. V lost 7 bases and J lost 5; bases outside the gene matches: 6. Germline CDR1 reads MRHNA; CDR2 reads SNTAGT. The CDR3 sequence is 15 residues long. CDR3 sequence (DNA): TGTGCCAGCAAAGCACAGGGGGCAGATAATTCACCCCTCCACTTT. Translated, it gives CASKAQGADNSPLHF.

The CDR3 sequence: CASSMLTQPQHF. CDR3 DNA: TGTGCCAGTAGTATGCTCACACAGCCCCAGCATTTT. This chain links TRBV19 with TRBJ1-5, with unresolved D. With 3 bases removed from V and 7 bases from J, the gap between germline ends came to 7 bases. The CDR3 spans 12 residues. Germline V CDR1 and CDR2: LNHDA, SQIVND (reference sequence).

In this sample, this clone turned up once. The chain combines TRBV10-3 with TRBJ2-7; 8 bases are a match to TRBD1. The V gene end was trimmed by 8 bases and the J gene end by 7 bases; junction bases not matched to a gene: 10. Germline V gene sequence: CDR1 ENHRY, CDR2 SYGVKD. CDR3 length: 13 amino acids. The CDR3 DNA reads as TGTGCCATCCACGGGACAGGCGGTGGTGAGCAGTACTTC. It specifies CAIHGTGGGEQYF.

In nucleotides, the CDR3 is TGCAGCGTCCTTCCCGGGGGGGCTTTGAACACCGGGGAGCTGTTTTTT. It specifies CSVLPGGALNTGELFF. The chain is built from TRBV29-1 and TRBJ2-2; 8 positions match TRBD2. In germline, CDR1 is SQVTM, CDR2 ANQGSEA. J gave up 1 base and V 6 bases, and 10 bases lay outside the gene matches. This CDR3 has 16 residues.

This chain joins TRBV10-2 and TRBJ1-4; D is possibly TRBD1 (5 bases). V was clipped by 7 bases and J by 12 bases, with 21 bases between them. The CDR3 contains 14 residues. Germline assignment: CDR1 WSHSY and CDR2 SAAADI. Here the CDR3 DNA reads TGCGCCAGCAAATCCGGGACCGCCTACGCGGAACTGTTTTTT. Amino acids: CASKSGTAYAELFF.

CDR3 bases: TGTGCCAGTTCTGATACAGGTTTCCAAGAGACCCAGTACTTC. This encodes CASSDTGFQETQYF. The chain combines TRBV19 with TRBJ2-5; TRBD1 is a possible D gene (5 bases). CDR3 length equals 14 residues. The V and J ends lost 8 bases and 1 base respectively, with 14 bases between them. The germline V gene encodes CDR1 LNHDA and CDR2 SQIVND (reference sequence).

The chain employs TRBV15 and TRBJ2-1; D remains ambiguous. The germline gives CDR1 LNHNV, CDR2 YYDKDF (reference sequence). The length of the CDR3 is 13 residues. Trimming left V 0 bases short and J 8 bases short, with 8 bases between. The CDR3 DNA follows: TGTGCCACCAGCAGAGATGCCACCTATGAGCAGTTCTTC. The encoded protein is CATSRDATYEQFF.

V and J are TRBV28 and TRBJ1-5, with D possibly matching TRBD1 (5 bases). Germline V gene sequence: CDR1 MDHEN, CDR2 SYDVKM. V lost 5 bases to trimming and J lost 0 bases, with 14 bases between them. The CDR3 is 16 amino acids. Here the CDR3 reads CASSPGGRDSNQPQHF. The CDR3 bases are TGTGCCAGCAGTCCCGGAGGCAGGGATAGCAATCAGCCCCAGCATTTT.

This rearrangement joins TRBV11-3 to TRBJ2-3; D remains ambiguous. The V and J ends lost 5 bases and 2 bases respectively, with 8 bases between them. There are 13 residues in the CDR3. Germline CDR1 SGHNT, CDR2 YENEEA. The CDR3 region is CASSGILTDTQYF. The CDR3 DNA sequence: TGTGCCAGCAGCGGGATTCTCACAGATACGCAGTATTTT.

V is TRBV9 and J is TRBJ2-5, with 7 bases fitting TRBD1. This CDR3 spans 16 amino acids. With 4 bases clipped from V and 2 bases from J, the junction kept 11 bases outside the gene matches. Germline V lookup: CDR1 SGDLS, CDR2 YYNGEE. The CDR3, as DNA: TGTGCCAGCAGCACCCATGACAGGGCCCATCAAGAGACCCAGTACTTC. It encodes CASSTHDRAHQETQYF. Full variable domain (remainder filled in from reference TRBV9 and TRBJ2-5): DSGVTQTPKHLITATGQRVTLRCSPRSGDLSVYWYQQSLDQGLQFLIQYYNGEERAKGNILERFSAQQFPDLHSELNLSSLELGDSALYFCASSTHDRAHQETQYFGPGTRLLVL.